Sequencing of this T cell receptor beta chain was carried out in a study of response to subunit inactivated influenza vaccine. TCRdb re-analysed the RT-PCR reads in MiXCR, keeping a single row per CDR3 protein. The repertoire includes about 650,000 distinct CDR3 sequences, 15% to 17% of them detected once, and about 9.9% sits in the top ten. The study's findings and limits: It was suggested by the authors that few new T cells are recruited by each seasonal influenza vaccination.

With regard to this clonotype: The target antigen is unknown.

Trimming left V 5 bases short and J 3 bases short, with 20 bases between. The CDR3 consists of 16 residues. Germline loops: CDR1 SGHTA, CDR2 FQGNSA. Sequencing used PBMCs from blood, obtained 11 to 12 days after vaccination. The TCR originated in a man aged 45-65 years who received an inactivated influenza vaccine. This chain connects TRBV7-2 to TRBJ2-7; D not resolved. Here the CDR3 reads CASSRILGSVVYEQYF. The CDR3, as DNA: TGTGCCAGCAGCCGTATTCTAGGTTCCGTCGTCTACGAGCAGTACTTC.